A selection of T cell receptor beta chains follows, all from one sample in a study of blood T cell repertoires in COVID-19. Measured with immunoSEQ multiplex PCR; TCRdb has only the in-frame clones, and not every one. The data show around 120,000 clones, with 70% to 85% seen just once and around 2.5% held by the top ten. Sequencing input: peripheral blood. These receptors all stem from a man in his forties or fifties with acute or convalescent COVID-19. CDR3s include the opening cysteine and the closing phenylalanine or tryptophan. D genes are given only for firm matches. Size is omitted from some rows. Given values are once, few, many or a class for expanded clones.

CDR3aa	CDR3nt	abundance	d_gene	v_gene	j_gene
CASRTSGALDTQYF	TGCGCCAGCAGGACTAGCGGGGCTCTAGATACGCAGTATTTT	NA	TRBD2	TRBV5-1	TRBJ2-3
CASSSGGAGEKLFF	TGTGCCAGCAGCTCCGGGGGGGCGGGTGAAAAACTGTTTTTT	NA	NA	TRBV3-1/TRBV3-2	TRBJ1-4
CASSVPGTGTYNYGYTF	TGTGCCAGCAGCGTCCCCGGGACAGGGACGTATAACTATGGCTACACCTTC	NA	TRBD1	TRBV7-2	TRBJ1-2
CASHVSVNNQPQHF	TGTGCCAGCCATGTTAGCGTGAATAATCAGCCCCAGCATTTT	NA	NA	TRBV5-6	TRBJ1-5
CASSPPVRTNSYEQYF	TGTGCCAGCAGCCCCCCTGTCAGGACTAACTCCTACGAGCAGTACTTC	NA	NA	TRBV11-2	TRBJ2-7
CASSTRTGSTNEKLFF	TGTGCCAGCAGTACCAGAACAGGGTCAACTAATGAAAAACTGTTTTTT	NA	NA	TRBV2	TRBJ1-4
CASRRSGANVLTF	TGTGCCAGCCGCAGGTCCGGGGCCAACGTCCTGACTTTC	NA	NA	TRBV5-5	TRBJ2-6
CASSSTLGRVASTDTQYF	TGTGCCAGCAGCTCAACCTTGGGGAGGGTCGCTAGCACAGATACGCAGTATTTT	NA	TRBD2	TRBV7-9	TRBJ2-3
CASSPPGGIDTEAFF	TGTGCCAGCAGCCCCCCCGGGGGGATCGACACTGAAGCTTTCTTT	NA	NA	TRBV7-8	TRBJ1-1
CASSKGAGELFF	TGTGCCAGCAGCAAGGGGGCCGGGGAGCTGTTTTTT	NA	NA	TRBV7-9	TRBJ2-2
CASSSLRAGGTGAGELFF	TGCGCCAGCAGCTCCCTACGGGCTGGCGGGACAGGGGCCGGGGAGCTGTTTTTT	NA	TRBD1	TRBV5-1	TRBJ2-2
CASSSGQRREAFF	TGTGCCAGCAGTTCAGGACAGCGGAGAGAAGCTTTCTTT	NA	NA	TRBV27	TRBJ1-1
CASSVDGSSYNSPLHF	TGTGCCAGCAGCGTGGATGGTAGCTCCTATAATTCACCCCTCCACTTT	once	NA	TRBV5-4	TRBJ1-6
CAASSLSGYEQYF	TGTGCCGCCAGCAGTTTATCAGGGTACGAGCAGTACTTC	NA	NA	TRBV28	TRBJ2-7
CASIEGAGNTEAFF	TGTGCCAGCATCGAGGGGGCAGGGAACACTGAAGCTTTCTTT	NA	TRBD1	TRBV6-5	TRBJ1-1
CAISEKSGTDYEQYF	TGTGCCATCAGTGAAAAATCCGGGACTGACTACGAGCAGTACTTC	NA	NA	TRBV10-3	TRBJ2-7
CASSLGTGGAYEQYF	TGTGCCAGCAGCTTGGGGACAGGGGGAGCCTACGAGCAGTACTTC	NA	TRBD1	TRBV5-4	TRBJ2-7
CASSPLSGSSTDTQYF	TGTGCCAGCTCACCACTTAGCGGGTCTAGCACAGATACGCAGTATTTT	NA	TRBD2	TRBV18	TRBJ2-3
CAVSLGLAGDEQFF	TGTGCCGTCAGCCTCGGACTAGCGGGAGATGAGCAGTTCTTC	NA	TRBD2	TRBV10-3	TRBJ2-1
CSSVEGAYGYTF	TGCAGCTCCGTGGAGGGTGCTTATGGCTACACCTTC	NA	NA	TRBV29-1	TRBJ1-2
CASSESNGRSTEAFF	TGCGCCAGCAGTGAGTCGAACGGTCGGTCCACTGAAGCTTTCTTT	once	NA	TRBV10-1	TRBJ1-1
CASSHLGDSGNTIYF	TGTGCCAGCAGCCACCTAGGAGACTCTGGAAACACCATATATTTT	NA	NA	TRBV7-9	TRBJ1-3
CASSPDRGLGYTF	TGCGCCAGCAGCCCGGACAGGGGGCTTGGCTACACCTTC	NA	TRBD1	TRBV5-1	TRBJ1-2
CAIIAGGCEQFF	TGTGCCATAATAGCGGGAGGTTGTGAGCAGTTCTTC	NA	TRBD2	TRBV5-6	TRBJ2-1
CASVSSVGANVLTF	TGTGCCAGCGTGTCTAGCGTCGGGGCCAACGTCCTGACTTTC	NA	NA	TRBV19	TRBJ2-6
CASSHTILSNTGELFF	TGTGCCAGCAGCCACACTATACTATCGAACACCGGGGAGCTGTTTTTT	NA	NA	TRBV5-4	TRBJ2-2
CASSSPQANSPLHF	TGTGCCAGCAGTTCTCCGCAGGCTAATTCACCCCTCCACTTT	NA	NA	TRBV28	TRBJ1-6
CASRHGQGLAEDNEQFF	TGTGCCAGCAGGCATGGGCAAGGACTAGCGGAAGACAATGAGCAGTTCTTC	once	TRBD2	TRBV7-9	TRBJ2-1
CSAQGATNEKLFF	TGCAGCGCCCAGGGGGCTACTAATGAAAAACTGTTTTTT	NA	TRBD1	TRBV29-1	TRBJ1-4
CASSLGTGSHDGYTF	TGTGCCAGCAGCCTCGGGACAGGGTCGCATGATGGCTACACCTTC	NA	TRBD1	TRBV7-8	TRBJ1-2
CATSRAELSGANVLTF	TGTGCCACCAGCAGAGCCGAGCTCTCTGGGGCCAACGTCCTGACTTTC	NA	NA	TRBV15	TRBJ2-6
CASSQEYYPGNTIYF	TGTGCCAGCAGCCAAGAGTACTACCCAGGAAACACCATATATTTT	NA	NA	TRBV4-2	TRBJ1-3
CSVASTGGEQPQHF	TGCAGCGTCGCCTCGACAGGGGGCGAACAGCCCCAGCATTTT	NA	TRBD1	TRBV29-1	TRBJ1-5
CATSDDRTGRPYEQYF	TGTGCCACCAGTGATGACAGGACAGGGAGACCTTACGAGCAGTACTTC	few	TRBD1	TRBV24-1	TRBJ2-7
CASSIGQRPSGRHETQYF	TGTGCCAGTAGTATAGGCCAGAGGCCTAGCGGGAGACATGAGACCCAGTACTTC	NA	TRBD2	TRBV19	TRBJ2-5
CASCSGSYNEQFF	TGTGCCAGTTGTAGCGGGTCCTACAATGAGCAGTTCTTC	NA	TRBD2	TRBV19	TRBJ2-1
CASSEEEGLPQHF	TGTGCCAGCAGTGAAGAGGAGGGGCTGCCCCAGCATTTT	NA	NA	TRBV6-1	TRBJ1-5
CASGLVQFAGEYEQYF	TGTGCTAGTGGTTTGGTACAATTTGCAGGGGAGTACGAGCAGTACTTC	NA	NA	TRBV12-5	TRBJ2-7
CASSDDSYEQYF	TGTGCCAGCAGCGACGACAGCTACGAGCAGTACTTC	NA	NA	TRBV5-6	TRBJ2-7
CASSPSRTDTQYF	TGTGCCAGCTCACCAAGTAGAACAGATACGCAGTATTTT	once	NA	TRBV18	TRBJ2-3
CASSAGTGAYEQYF	TGTGCCAGCAGCGCCGGGACAGGGGCCTACGAGCAGTACTTC	NA	TRBD1	TRBV7-9	TRBJ2-7
CASNPSGRRTGELFF	TGTGCCAGTAATCCTAGCGGGAGACGTACCGGGGAGCTGTTTTTT	NA	TRBD2	TRBV19	TRBJ2-2
CASSPGQELGYTF	TGTGCCAGCTCACCAGGACAGGAACTCGGCTACACCTTC	NA	TRBD1	TRBV18	TRBJ1-2
CASSLEAGSGYGYTF	TGTGCCAGCAGCTTAGAAGCAGGGTCCGGCTATGGCTACACCTTC	NA	NA	TRBV11-2	TRBJ1-2
CASFQQGTGGTEAFF	TGTGCCAGCTTTCAACAGGGGACAGGGGGCACTGAAGCTTTCTTT	NA	TRBD1	TRBV18	TRBJ1-1
CASSLMGGNQPQHF	TGTGCCAGCAGTTTAATGGGGGGGAATCAGCCCCAGCATTTT	NA	NA	TRBV28	TRBJ1-5
CASDGQGNQPQHF	TGCGCCAGCGATGGACAGGGCAATCAGCCCCAGCATTTT	NA	TRBD1	TRBV10-2	TRBJ1-5
CASSFDRARDGYTF	TGTGCCAGCAGCTTCGACAGGGCCCGAGATGGCTACACCTTC	NA	TRBD1	TRBV7-9	TRBJ1-2
CASSLSGGASTDTQYF	TGCGCCAGCAGCCTTAGCGGGGGGGCTAGCACAGATACGCAGTATTTT	once	TRBD2	TRBV5-1	TRBJ2-3
CASTRNTEAFF	TGTGCCAGCACCAGGAACACTGAAGCTTTCTTT	NA	NA	TRBV6-5	TRBJ1-1
CASSLDRGARYTF	TGTGCCAGCAGTCTCGACAGGGGAGCTCGCTACACCTTC	NA	TRBD1	TRBV25-1	TRBJ1-2
CASSIGTEGQPQHF	TGCGCCAGCAGTATAGGGACTGAGGGTCAGCCCCAGCATTTT	NA	NA	TRBV5-1	TRBJ1-5
CASSRVGTSGRSPLHF	TGTGCCAGCAGCCGAGTTGGGACATCCGGGAGGTCACCCCTCCACTTT	NA	NA	TRBV7-8	TRBJ1-6
CASSRDRDRQPQHF	TGTGCCAGCAGCCGTGACAGGGACCGTCAGCCCCAGCATTTT	NA	TRBD1	TRBV5-4	TRBJ1-5
CASKRDRGNTGELFF	TGTGCCAGCAAAAGAGACAGGGGGAACACCGGGGAGCTGTTTTTT	NA	TRBD1	TRBV14	TRBJ2-2
CASSQLPGQGGNGYTF	TGTGCCAGCAGCCAATTGCCGGGACAGGGTGGGAATGGCTACACCTTC	NA	TRBD1	TRBV3-1/TRBV3-2	TRBJ1-2
CASSRGPSSGNTIYF	TGTGCCAGCTCCCGAGGGCCGAGCTCTGGAAACACCATATATTTT	NA	NA	TRBV18	TRBJ1-3